Below, 32 T cell receptor beta chains from the same sample are listed, as sequenced in a study of metastatic and nonmetastatic thyroid tumors. Among the patients, none had received any treatment before thyroid surgery. TCRdb ran MiXCR on the PCR reads. This table has around 20,000 clones, about 15% appearing once. Specimen: blood. These receptors all come from a male donor with papillary thyroid cancer or a benign thyroid nodule (not recorded which). Some clones in this sample may be carry-over from other donors' samples.

The V call is TRBV24-1, the J call TRBJ2-7; 12 bases match TRBD1. The V gene end was trimmed by 6 bases and the J gene end by 3 bases; junction bases not matched to a gene: 11. This CDR3 comprises 17 residues. Germline V gene sequence: CDR1 KGHDR, CDR2 SFDVKD. The CDR3 sequence is CATSPGQGAPGGYEQYF. The CDR3 DNA sequence: TGTGCCACCAGTCCGGGACAGGGGGCTCCCGGGGGCTACGAGCAGTACTTC.

This chain connects TRBV19 to TRBJ2-3, with 9 nucleotides matching TRBD1. The CDR3 contains 16 residues. J lost 15 bases, V lost 0 bases, and 16 bases had no gene match. Germline lookup yields CDR1 LNHDA and CDR2 SQIVND (reference sequence). The CDR3 bases are TGTGCCAGTAGTATAGACGGGACAGGGATAGTAGATACTCATTATTTT. Its protein product is CASSIDGTGIVDTHYF.

In its sample, this clone was seen a few times. A much larger clone sits a single nucleotide away, making a read error possible. The V call is TRBV6-1, the J call TRBJ2-1, with TRBD1 as a possible D gene (6 bases). Trimming took 6 bases from V and 9 from J, leaving 24 bases between them. Germline lookup yields CDR1 MNHNS and CDR2 SASEGT. This CDR3 contains 16 residues. CDR3 coding DNA: TGTGCCAGCAGCAACAGGGCGACCGCGATGGGGAGTGAGCAGTTCTTC. This translates into CASSNRATAMGSEQFF.

This chain uses TRBV11-1 with TRBJ2-1; 13 positions agree with TRBD2. There are 16 residues in the CDR3. Looked up from germline, CDR1 is SGHAT and CDR2 is FQDESV (reference sequence). V shed 5 bases and J 9 bases; nucleotides not matched to a gene: 10. CDR3 region: CASSPRTSGRDGEQFF. The CDR3 nucleotides read TGTGCCAGCAGCCCCCGGACTAGCGGGAGAGACGGTGAGCAGTTCTTC.

This clone has ten or more counts. Just one base apart from a much larger clone, this may be a read error. Additional DNA sequences in this sample encode the identical CDR3. The rearrangement uses TRBV5-1 and TRBJ1-1; tentative D call: TRBD1 (5 bases). The CDR3 length is 12 residues. Trimming shortened V by 4 bases and J by 6 bases, and 10 bases separated the two germline ends. Germline-derived CDR1 and CDR2 are SGHRS and YFSETQ. As DNA, the CDR3 is TGCGCCAGCAGCCCGGGGGGGGCTGAAGCTTTCTTT. Translated: CASSPGGAEAFF.

This clone was found many times. V gene TRBV6-1 combines with J gene TRBJ2-7; 13 bases match TRBD2. The CDR3 runs to 17 residues. Germline V gene data show CDR1 as MNHNS and CDR2 as SASEGT. After removal of 6 bases from V and 0 bases from J, the junction contained 8 bases not matched to a gene. DNA of the CDR3: TGTGCCAGCAGCGGGACTAGCGGGATTTTGGTCTCCTACGAGCAGTACTTC. It specifies CASSGTSGILVSYEQYF.

This clone has just one count. The chain uses TRBV20-1 and TRBJ2-7, with a weak D call TRBD1 (6 bases). Between the trimmed V and J ends, which lost 5 bases and 5 bases, there was a span of 13 bases. The CDR3 is 12 amino acids. Looked up from germline, CDR1 is DFQATT and CDR2 is SNEGSKA (reference sequence). The CDR3 region is CSAGLQGNEQYF. For the CDR3, the DNA is TGCAGTGCTGGCCTTCAGGGGAACGAGCAGTACTTC.

In its sample, this clone was seen many times. CDR3 nucleotide sequence: TGCAGTGCTAGTGCGGGGAATCAGCCCCAGCATTTT. Its translation is CSASAGNQPQHF. The chain joins TRBV20-1 to TRBJ1-5; D not resolved. The CDR3 runs to 12 residues. The germline gives CDR1 DFQATT, CDR2 SNEGSKA (reference sequence). V was pared by 3 bases and J by 4 bases, with 7 bases between.

This clone appeared once. The V call is TRBV20-1, the J call TRBJ1-2; D unclear. CDR3 length: 13 amino acids. The ends were cut back, 0 bases at V and 4 bases at J, with 9 bases in the middle. The germline V gene has CDR1 DFQATT and CDR2 SNEGSKA (reference sequence). The CDR3 reads CSAREAPRYGYTF. CDR3 DNA: TGCAGTGCTAGAGAAGCCCCCCGCTATGGCTACACCTTC.

This clone has ten or more counts. V and J are TRBV12-3 or TRBV12-4 and TRBJ2-5; D gene uncertain. The CDR3 has 12 residues. The V and J ends lost 2 bases and 4 bases respectively, with 5 bases between them. This CDR3 reads CASSLQAETQYF. The CDR3 DNA reads TGTGCCAGCAGTTTACAAGCAGAGACCCAGTACTTC.

This clone was counted many times. The rearrangement joins TRBV6-1 to TRBJ2-3; tentative D call: TRBD1 (5 bases). The CDR3 is 15 amino acids. The ends were cut back, 6 bases at V and 1 base at J, with 14 bases in the middle. Germline loops: CDR1 MNHNS, CDR2 SASEGT. The CDR3 region has the DNA TGTGCCAGCAGCCCCATAGGCAGGGGCACAGATACGCAGTATTTT. Translation gives CASSPIGRGTDTQYF.

This clone was recorded at least ten times. The sample contains more than one DNA sequence encoding this CDR3. The chain has TRBV29-1 and TRBJ2-1; D is perhaps TRBD2 (6 bases). This CDR3 comprises 14 residues. V gave up 1 base and J gave up 4 bases, with 11 bases separating them. CDR1 and CDR2 from the germline V gene are SQVTM and ANQGSEA. CDR3 protein: CSVEASELYNEQFF. The CDR3 DNA follows: TGCAGCGTTGAAGCTAGCGAACTTTACAATGAGCAGTTCTTC.

This clone was counted at least ten times. The V call is TRBV19, the J call TRBJ2-1; 8 bases are a match to TRBD2. CDR3 length equals 17 residues. J was trimmed by 6 bases and V by 6 bases; bases with no gene match: 16. The V gene's germline CDR1 is LNHDA and CDR2 SQIVND (reference sequence). The chain's CDR3 is CASRKNKRLAGTNEQFF. Here the CDR3 DNA reads TGTGCCAGTAGAAAAAACAAGAGGTTAGCGGGAACCAATGAGCAGTTCTTC.

This clone was observed a few times. This rearrangement joins TRBV2 to TRBJ1-1, with 7 bases lining up with TRBD1. This CDR3 has 15 amino acids. The ends lost 10 bases at V and 0 bases at J; junction bases unmatched: 11. From germline, CDR1 is SNHLY and CDR2 FYNNEI. The CDR3 region has the DNA TGTGCCACATACCGGGACAGAACTATGAACACTGAAGCTTTCTTT. Translated: CATYRDRTMNTEAFF. Filled out from reference TRBV2 and TRBJ1-1, the complete variable domain reads EPEVTQTPSHQVTQMGQEVILRCVPISNHLYFYWYRQILGQKVEFLVSFYNNEISEKSEIFDDQFSVERPDGSNFTLKIRSTKLEDSAMYFCATYRDRTMNTEAFFGQGTRLTVV.

This clone has at least ten counts. This sequence joins TRBV24-1 and TRBJ1-1; a weak D match, TRBD1 (5 bases). This CDR3 comprises 15 residues. Germline values: CDR1 KGHDR, CDR2 SFDVKD. The V end lost 2 bases, the J end lost 5 bases, and 14 bases lay between the germline ends. In nucleotides, the CDR3 is TGTGCCACCAGTGATTCCCTTCAGGGTGGGACTGAAGCTTTCTTT. Its translation: CATSDSLQGGTEAFF.

This clone occurred many times. This chain joins TRBV10-3 and TRBJ2-1; 12 bases are a match to TRBD2. Trimming removed 1 base from V and 10 bases from J; junction bases left unmatched: 8. This CDR3 region has 16 residues. Germline-derived CDR1 and CDR2 are ENHRY and SYGVKD. The CDR3 sequence is CAISEFLAGGEEEQFF. In DNA, the CDR3 is TGTGCCATCAGTGAGTTCCTAGCGGGAGGGGAAGAGGAGCAGTTCTTC.

In its sample, this clone was seen many times. The V gene is TRBV9, the J gene TRBJ2-1; D is unresolved. The CDR3 is made up of 12 amino acids. Germline V gene data show CDR1 as SGDLS and CDR2 as YYNGEE. Between the trimmed V and J ends, which lost 0 bases and 5 bases, there was a span of 3 bases. CDR3 coding DNA: TGTGCCAGCAGCGTAGATCACAATGAGCAGTTCTTC. It codes for CASSVDHNEQFF. The full variable domain, completed using reference TRBV9 and TRBJ2-1, is DSGVTQTPKHLITATGQRVTLRCSPRSGDLSVYWYQQSLDQGLQFLIQYYNGEERAKGNILERFSAQQFPDLHSELNLSSLELGDSALYFCASSVDHNEQFFGPGTRLTVL.

This clone was seen repeatedly, ten times or more. J is TRBJ2-3 and V is TRBV2, with D unclear. The germline V and J ends were trimmed by 7 bases and 0 bases, with 8 bases remaining between them. The CDR3 sequence is 13 residues long. Germline loops: CDR1 SNHLY, CDR2 FYNNEI. CDR3 region: CASTTGSTDTQYF. The CDR3 DNA sequence: TGTGCCAGCACAACGGGCAGCACAGATACGCAGTATTTT. The full variable domain, rest sourced from reference TRBV2 and TRBJ2-3, is EPEVTQTPSHQVTQMGQEVILRCVPISNHLYFYWYRQILGQKVEFLVSFYNNEISEKSEIFDDQFSVERPDGSNFTLKIRSTKLEDSAMYFCASTTGSTDTQYFGPGTRLTVL.

At least ten counts were recorded for this clone. V and J are TRBV6-1 and TRBJ2-7; the match to TRBD2 covers 13 bases. Per the germline V gene, CDR1 is MNHNS and CDR2 is SASEGT. CDR3 length equals 16 residues. V trimming: 6 bases; J trimming: 0 bases; junction bases outside the gene matches: 5. The CDR3 spells CASSLGLAGSSYEQYF. The CDR3 nucleotides are TGTGCCAGCAGCCTGGGACTAGCGGGGAGCTCCTACGAGCAGTACTTC.

This clone has only one observation. CDR3 DNA: TGTGCCAGCAGCAAGCGGTTCACCGGGGAGCTGTTTTTT. Protein: CASSKRFTGELFF. The V and J genes are TRBV11-3 and TRBJ2-2; tentative D call: TRBD2 (5 bases). V shed 5 bases and J shed 4 bases, with 8 bases lying between them. This CDR3 region has 13 residues. Germline CDR1 and CDR2: SGHNT and YENEEA.

This sequence joins TRBV7-2 and TRBJ1-1; possibly TRBD1 for D (5 bases). Per the germline V gene, CDR1 is SGHTA and CDR2 is FQGNSA. The V end lost 5 bases, the J end lost 11 bases, and 18 bases lay between the germline ends. The CDR3 contains 13 residues. In DNA, the CDR3 is TGTGCCAGCAGCCTTTCTCACCAGGGTTTGGCTTTCTTT. Encoded protein: CASSLSHQGLAFF.

In this sample, this clone is medium-sized. The V and J genes are TRBV3-1 and TRBJ1-4; D remains unclear. Germline CDR1 LGHDT, CDR2 YNNKEL (reference sequence). V lost 5 bases to trimming and J lost 8 bases, with 15 bases between them. The CDR3 covers 14 residues. The CDR3 DNA reads TGTGCCAGCAGCTTCCGAAAAAGGAGGGAAAAACTGTTTTTT. This sequence encodes CASSFRKRREKLFF. Drawing the rest from reference TRBV3-1 and TRBJ1-4, the complete variable domain is DTAVSQTPKYLVTQMGNDKSIKCEQNLGHDTMYWYKQDSKKFLKIMFSYNNKELIINETVPNRFSPKSPDKAHLNLHINSLELGDSAVYFCASSFRKRREKLFFGSGTQLSVL.

This clone appeared many times. The V and J genes are TRBV27 and TRBJ1-2; tentative D call: TRBD1 (5 bases). V lost 6 bases and J 3 bases, leaving 8 bases between the germline ends. CDR3 length: 12 amino acids. The V gene's germline CDR1 is MNHEY and CDR2 SMNVEV (reference sequence). The chain's CDR3 is CASRDSYYGYTF. The DNA of the CDR3 is TGTGCCAGCAGAGACAGTTACTATGGCTACACCTTC.

Many counts were recorded for this clone. The rearrangement links TRBV7-2 to TRBJ1-4; D is possibly TRBD1 (5 bases). The CDR3 is made up of 17 amino acids. Trimming cost V 2 bases and J 8 bases, with 21 bases left between them. CDR1 and CDR2 (germline): SGHTA, FQGNSA. The CDR3 sequence is CASSLNQELQGLEKLFF. In DNA, the CDR3 is TGTGCCAGCAGCTTAAATCAAGAGCTCCAGGGCTTGGAAAAACTGTTTTTT.

This clone has ten or more counts. J is TRBJ2-3 and V is TRBV24-1; D is undetermined. The germline gives CDR1 KGHDR, CDR2 SFDVKD. This CDR3 has 15 amino acids. Trimming cost V 2 bases and J 0 bases, with 8 bases left between them. Here the CDR3 reads CATSDSGGSTDTQYF. For the CDR3, the DNA is TGTGCCACCAGTGATTCGGGCGGTAGCACAGATACGCAGTATTTT.

In its sample, this clone was seen many times. This CDR3 is CASSPTGVGYTF. The CDR3 nucleotides read TGTGCCAGTAGCCCGACAGGGGTCGGCTACACCTTC. V and J are TRBV19 and TRBJ1-2, with TRBD1 matching over 8 bases. The CDR3 has 12 amino acids. The junction had 5 bases not matched to a gene; V was cut back by 6 bases and J by 8 bases. Germline CDR1 reads LNHDA; CDR2 reads SQIVND (reference sequence).

For this clone: One end of the junction fails to match germline, which may point to a read error. The CDR3 DNA is TGTGCCAGTAGCTTGCTAGCGGTAGGGCCGTACAATGAGCAGTTCTTC. Protein: CASSLLAVGPYNEQFF. The V gene is TRBV11-2, the J gene TRBJ2-7; 7 bases are a match to TRBD2. The DNA end is a closer match to TRBJ2-1, so the J assignment may be wrong. Germline assignment: CDR1 SGHAT and CDR2 FQNNGV. This CDR3 region has 16 residues.

This clone was seen a handful of times. The chain combines TRBV28 with TRBJ1-3; D remains unclear. Germline V CDR1 and CDR2: MDHEN, SYDVKM. V was cut by 7 bases and J by 0 bases, with 16 bases left in between. This CDR3 has 16 residues. The CDR3 DNA reads TGTGCCAGCAACAAGGCACTGGGGAACTCTGGAAACACCATATATTTT. Translation gives CASNKALGNSGNTIYF.

This clone appeared many times. The chain couples TRBV10-1 to TRBJ2-2; weak D call: TRBD2 (6 bases). Germline V CDR1 and CDR2: WNHNN, SYGVQD (reference sequence). V was shortened by 0 bases and J by 5 bases, with 7 bases between the two germline ends. The CDR3 has 14 amino acids. The CDR3 here is CASSESGGTGELFF. The CDR3 region has the DNA TGCGCCAGCAGTGAGTCCGGGGGTACCGGGGAGCTGTTTTTT.

This clone has only a few counts. CDR3 nucleotide sequence: TGTGCCAGCAGTTATGGGACCTACTCCTACGAGCAGTACTTC. Protein sequence: CASSYGTYSYEQYF. This chain links TRBV28 with TRBJ2-7; D tentatively fits TRBD1 or TRBD2 (5 bases each). The CDR3 runs to 14 residues. V lost 4 bases and J lost 0, with 10 bases in between. Germline V gene lookup returns CDR1 MDHEN and CDR2 SYDVKM.

The chain links TRBV4-1 to TRBJ2-1, with TRBD2 as a possible D gene (5 bases). The V gene lost 0 bases and the J gene lost 13 bases, with 19 bases spanning the gap. CDR1 MGHRA and CDR2 YSYEKL come from the germline V gene. The CDR3 totals 15 residues. This CDR3 reads CASSQDHVSVPDQFF. DNA for the CDR3: TGCGCCAGCAGCCAAGATCATGTTAGCGTCCCTGATCAGTTCTTC.

This clone was recorded many times. CDR3 amino acids: CASRLDRGEKLFF. The CDR3 DNA reads TGTGCCAGCAGACTAGACAGGGGTGAAAAACTGTTTTTT. The chain is built from TRBV5-4 and TRBJ1-4, with 8 bases that match TRBD1. The CDR3 has 13 residues. The germline V gene has CDR1 SGHNT and CDR2 YYREEE (reference sequence). Germline trimming cut 5 bases from V and 7 bases from J; bases unmatched to any gene: 4.